This T cell receptor beta chain was identified in a study of CD8 T cells in Susac syndrome. A quantity of about 0.5 to 1 ug RNA underwent reverse transcription using random hexamers. TCRdb reprocessed the immunoSEQ multiplex PCR reads via MiXCR and lists one record per CDR3 protein. The sample records 65,000 to 90,000 distinct CDR3 sequences, about 95% being singletons. Germline values: CDR1 SGDLS, CDR2 YYNGEE. The CDR3 totals 13 residues. The ends were cut back, 3 bases at V and 3 bases at J, with 10 bases in the middle. Sample: CD8+ T cells from PBMCs. The gene calls are TRBV9 and TRBJ2-7, with unresolved D. The sequence was collected from a human donor with multiple sclerosis. The CDR3 DNA sequence: TGTGCCAGCAGCGCCGGAGACATCTACGAGCAGTACTTC. Its protein product is CASSAGDIYEQYF. The whole variable domain, filled in from reference TRBV9 and TRBJ2-7, reads DSGVTQTPKHLITATGQRVTLRCSPRSGDLSVYWYQQSLDQGLQFLIQYYNGEERAKGNILERFSAQQFPDLHSELNLSSLELGDSALYFCASSAGDIYEQYFGPGTRLTVT.